The rows below give T cell receptor beta chains drawn from one sample of a study of T cell responses to AZD1222 COVID-19 vaccine. Clones were sequenced by immunoSEQ multiplex PCR, and TCRdb holds only the in-frame ones, with some missing. The table shows 100,000 to 120,000 clones, with 70% to 90% occurring only once. The specimen comprised peripheral blood, sampled on day 0 of AZD1222 vaccination. The receptors come from an adult in good health. The CDR3 runs from the conserved cysteine through the conserved F or W. The D gene is left open where the match is weak. A clone size is listed for some rows: how often the clone was seen (once, few, many), or a class if it is expanded.

j_call: TRBJ1-2; clone_size: NA; v_call: TRBV5-6; d_call: NA; cdr3_nt: TGTGCCAGCAGCTTGGGACATGACGGCTATGGCTACACCTTC; cdr3_aa: CASSLGHDGYGYTF
j_call: TRBJ1-5; clone_size: NA; v_call: TRBV7-2; d_call: TRBD1; cdr3_nt: TGTGCCAGCAGCTTTGTCGACAGGGGGCCCGATCAGCCCCAGCATTTT; cdr3_aa: CASSFVDRGPDQPQHF
j_call: TRBJ1-6; clone_size: once; v_call: TRBV27; d_call: NA; cdr3_nt: TGTGCCAGCAGTTATACCGGGTTCGGATCACCCCTCCACTTT; cdr3_aa: CASSYTGFGSPLHF
j_call: TRBJ1-5; clone_size: NA; v_call: TRBV9; d_call: NA; cdr3_nt: TGTGCCAGCAGCGTAGGGGCAGATAGCAATCAGCCCCAGCATTTT; cdr3_aa: CASSVGADSNQPQHF
j_call: TRBJ1-4; clone_size: NA; v_call: TRBV9; d_call: NA; cdr3_nt: TGTGCCAGCAGCCCAGGAGGGCAGGGTAATGAAAAACTGTTTTTT; cdr3_aa: CASSPGGQGNEKLFF
j_call: TRBJ2-2; clone_size: NA; v_call: TRBV7-6; d_call: TRBD2; cdr3_nt: TGTGCCAGCAGCTTAGCGGGAGGGAGGGCGAACACCGGGGAGCTGTTTTTT; cdr3_aa: CASSLAGGRANTGELFF
j_call: TRBJ1-2; clone_size: once; v_call: TRBV3-1/TRBV3-2; d_call: NA; cdr3_nt: TGTGCCAGCAGCCAGAGTCAGTGGGGTACGGGCTACACCTTC; cdr3_aa: CASSQSQWGTGYTF
j_call: TRBJ1-5; clone_size: NA; v_call: TRBV19; d_call: NA; cdr3_nt: TGTGCCAGTAGTACGGTGGGACCCCAGCATTTT; cdr3_aa: CASSTVGPQHF
j_call: TRBJ2-1; clone_size: NA; v_call: TRBV9; d_call: TRBD2; cdr3_nt: TGTGCCAGCAGCTTCCTAGCGGGGGGCAACGATGAGCAGTTCTTC; cdr3_aa: CASSFLAGGNDEQFF
j_call: TRBJ1-1; clone_size: few; v_call: TRBV6-5; d_call: NA; cdr3_nt: TGTGCTTCAGAGCCCAAAAGGAACACTGAAGCTTTCTTT; cdr3_aa: CASEPKRNTEAFF
j_call: TRBJ1-2; clone_size: NA; v_call: TRBV11-2; d_call: TRBD1; cdr3_nt: TGTGCCAGCAGCTTAACTAGGGACAGGGGTGGCTACACCTTC; cdr3_aa: CASSLTRDRGGYTF
j_call: TRBJ2-1; clone_size: once; v_call: TRBV3-1/TRBV3-2; d_call: TRBD1; cdr3_nt: TGTGCCAGCAGCCAAGGGGGACAGCCCTACAATGAGCAGTTCTTC; cdr3_aa: CASSQGGQPYNEQFF
j_call: TRBJ2-5; clone_size: NA; v_call: TRBV3-1/TRBV3-2; d_call: TRBD2; cdr3_nt: TGTGCCAGCAGCCAAGAAGTTGTAGCGGGAGGGGAGACCCAGTACTTC; cdr3_aa: CASSQEVVAGGETQYF
j_call: TRBJ1-1; clone_size: NA; v_call: TRBV28; d_call: NA; cdr3_nt: TGTGCCAGCAGTTTAATGGACCGTGGGACTGAAGCTTTCTTT; cdr3_aa: CASSLMDRGTEAFF